Below, one TCR beta chain is given with its context. The record originates from a study of control samples from healthy donors and cancer patients. The assay was immunoSEQ multiplex PCR, and TCRdb's table has in-frame clones only and misses some. The table lists tens of thousands of clones, roughly 80% of them singletons, with 47% in the top ten. Material for sequencing was blood. The source is a man in his 60s in good health.

CDR3 coding DNA: TGCAGCGTCGTGGGACAGGGGAGTTGGAATGAGCAGTTCTTC. Translated: CSVVGQGSWNEQFF. This chain links TRBV29-1 with TRBJ2-1, with TRBD1 matching 10 bases. CDR3 size: 14 residues. The germline V gene encodes CDR1 SQVTM and CDR2 ANQGSEA. The V segment lost 6 bases and the J segment 7 bases; nucleotides outside the gene matches: 9.